This section outlines one TCR beta chain sequence together with its context. The source of the sample is a study of blood T cell repertoires in COVID-19. Study summary: Samples taken during acute and convalescent COVID-19 were collected in the United States, Italy and Spain.

Sequenced by immunoSEQ multiplex PCR; TCRdb stores in-frame clones only, minus some. The table includes about 120,000 clones, just over 85% detected once. Unmatched junction bases numbered 12, after V lost 6 bases and J lost 5 bases. There are 15 residues in the CDR3. CDR1 SGHRS and CDR2 YFSETQ come from the germline V gene. The TCR was taken from a man aged 35-49 years with acute or convalescent COVID-19. The chain links TRBV5-1 to TRBJ2-5, with 8 bases aligning to TRBD1. Source material: peripheral blood. In DNA, the CDR3 is TGCGCCAGCACCGGGACAGGTACAGGGGTTGAGACCCAGTACTTC. Protein product: CASTGTGTGVETQYF.